These 21 T cell receptor beta chains were all obtained from the same sample, sequenced in a study of regulatory T cells in long-lasting Graves disease. In building TCR beta libraries, iRepertoire HTBI primers were used together with Arm-PCR of CDR3 regions. One entry per CDR3 protein results from TCRdb running MiXCR on the multiplex PCR reads. The sample has about 520,000 distinct CDR3 sequences, 12% seen once. The time point denotes: newly diagnosed GD, antithyroid drugs for less than 3 months. Preparation of the TCR library used RNA extracted from PBMCs. The data also belong to a second study, concerning T cells in Graves' hyperthyroidism and ophthalmopathy.

Here the sequenced sample was peripheral blood mononuclear cells (PBMCs), taken at new diagnosis, from a patient treated with antithyroid drugs. The receptors derive from a woman aged 25 to 39 with Graves disease.

This chain joins TRBV20-1 and TRBJ2-7; TRBD2 is a possible D gene (5 bases). Germline V gives CDR1 DFQATT, CDR2 SNEGSKA (reference sequence). The CDR3 is 13 amino acids. The germline V and J ends were trimmed by 3 bases and 3 bases, with 12 bases remaining between them. The CDR3 DNA reads as TGCAGTGCTAGGAGGGAAGGTAACTACGAGCAGTACTTC. Protein product: CSARREGNYEQYF.

There are a few counts of this clonotype. The chain carries TRBV6-2 or TRBV6-3 and TRBJ1-2; tentatively, D is TRBD1 (6 bases). The CDR3 has 13 residues. V was pared by 6 bases and J by 4 bases, with 12 bases between. From germline, CDR1 is MNHEY and CDR2 SVGEGT. The CDR3, as DNA: TGTGCCAGCAGCAGACAGGCCTTCTATGGCTACACCTTC. Translated, it gives CASSRQAFYGYTF.

The sample holds one count of this clonotype. V gene TRBV18 combines with J gene TRBJ2-1; D is possibly TRBD1 (6 bases). The CDR3 has 13 residues. V was shortened by 5 bases and J by 8 bases, with 13 bases between the two germline ends. Germline values: CDR1 KGHSH, CDR2 LQKENI. The CDR3 DNA follows: TGTGCCAGCTCAGCGAGGAACAGGGATGAGCAGTTCTTC. Protein sequence: CASSARNRDEQFF.

This clonotype was counted many times. The CDR3 reads CSARGPRVWHSTDTQYF. The CDR3 bases are TGCAGTGCTAGGGGCCCAAGGGTCTGGCATAGCACAGATACGCAGTATTTT. The V and J genes are TRBV20-1 and TRBJ2-3, with D unclear. Germline CDR1 and CDR2: DFQATT and SNEGSKA (reference sequence). The CDR3 has 17 amino acids. V lost 3 bases and J 0 bases, leaving 19 bases between the germline ends.

This clonotype was observed at least ten times. The genes are TRBV28 and TRBJ2-1; possible D gene TRBD2, 6 bases. Germline CDR1 reads MDHEN; CDR2 reads SYDVKM. The germline V and J ends were trimmed by 7 bases and 6 bases, with 13 bases remaining between them. The CDR3 sequence is 13 residues long. The CDR3 spells CASNHPGVNEQFF. DNA for the CDR3: TGTGCCAGCAATCACCCGGGGGTCAATGAGCAGTTCTTC.

There are a few counts of this clonotype. This chain joins TRBV9 and TRBJ2-2, with 11 bases aligning to TRBD1. This CDR3 is built from 15 residues. V lost 4 bases and J lost 7; bases outside the gene matches: 6. The germline CDR1 and CDR2 sequences are SGDLS and YYNGEE. CDR3: CASSPRTGGGGELFF. The CDR3 DNA sequence: TGTGCCAGCAGCCCTCGGACAGGGGGCGGCGGGGAGCTGTTTTTT.

This rearrangement joins TRBV4-2 to TRBJ2-1, with 9 bases lining up with TRBD2. The CDR3 sequence is 16 residues long. Trimming removed 0 bases from V and 6 bases from J; junction bases left unmatched: 6. Per the germline V gene, CDR1 is LGHNA and CDR2 is YNFKEQ. DNA of the CDR3: TGTGCCAGCAGCCAAGAAGTGCTAGCGGGGAGCAATGAGCAGTTCTTC. As protein: CASSQEVLAGSNEQFF.

This rearrangement joins TRBV7-6 to TRBJ2-1; the match to TRBD2 covers 16 bases. Germline V gene sequence: CDR1 SGHVS, CDR2 FNYEAQ. The CDR3 loop spans 20 amino acids. The V segment lost 5 bases and the J segment 2 bases; nucleotides outside the gene matches: 12. The CDR3: CASSTTGLAGGPTPYNEQFF. In nucleotides, the CDR3 is TGTGCCAGCAGCACTACGGGACTAGCGGGAGGGCCCACTCCCTACAATGAGCAGTTCTTC. Filled out from reference TRBV7-6 and TRBJ2-1, the complete variable domain reads GAGVSQSPRYKVTKRGQDVALRCDPISGHVSLYWYRQALGQGPEFLTYFNYEAQQDKSGLPNDRFSAERPEGSISTLTIQRTEQRDSAMYRCASSTTGLAGGPTPYNEQFFGPGTRLTVL.

For this clonotype: A much larger clone sits a single nucleotide away, making a read error possible. The V and J genes are TRBV13 and TRBJ2-1; 8 nucleotides agree with TRBD2. The germline gives CDR1 PRHDT, CDR2 FYEKMQ (reference sequence). The CDR3 totals 15 residues. CDR3 DNA sequence: TGTGCCAGCAGCCTCGAGCGGGAGACCTACAATCAGCAGTTCTTC. This encodes CASSLERETYNQQFF.

This chain's CDR3 is CSARSLTWDTQYF. CDR3 DNA sequence: TGCAGTGCTAGATCCCTGACGTGGGATACGCAGTATTTT. This sequence joins TRBV20-1 and TRBJ2-3; no reliable D call. The CDR3 covers 13 residues. Germline-derived CDR1 and CDR2 are DFQATT and SNEGSKA (reference sequence). Trimming cost V 2 bases and J 6 bases, with 12 bases left between them.

In this sample, this clonotype turned up many times. The genes are TRBV28 and TRBJ2-1; 7 nucleotides match TRBD2. Germline loops: CDR1 MDHEN, CDR2 SYDVKM. CDR3 size: 16 residues. Trimming removed 5 bases from V and 3 bases from J; junction bases left unmatched: 10. CDR3 nucleotide sequence: TGTGCCAGCAGTCCGAATAGCGGGCCAAGCTACAATGAGCAGTTCTTC. This sequence encodes CASSPNSGPSYNEQFF.

This clonotype has ten or more counts. The chain recombines TRBV20-1 with TRBJ2-1; D possibly corresponds to TRBD1 (5 bases). The V gene lost 3 bases and the J gene lost 4 bases, with 13 bases spanning the gap. The CDR3 is made up of 14 amino acids. Looked up from germline, CDR1 is DFQATT and CDR2 is SNEGSKA (reference sequence). CDR3 amino acids: CSASRLGVYNEQFF. The CDR3 DNA reads TGCAGTGCTAGTCGGCTAGGGGTTTACAATGAGCAGTTCTTC.

This clonotype has at least ten counts. The chain carries TRBV12-3 or TRBV12-4 and TRBJ2-2, with 15 bases aligning to TRBD2. The CDR3 has 16 residues. V shed 5 bases and J 7 bases; nucleotides not matched to a gene: 5. This chain's CDR3 is CASSHRTSGRVGELFF. The CDR3 nucleotides are TGTGCCAGCAGTCACAGGACTAGCGGGAGGGTCGGGGAGCTGTTTTTT.

As for this clonotype: This may be a read error: a much more frequent sequence differs by one nucleotide. The chain recombines TRBV11-2 with TRBJ2-1; the match to TRBD2 covers 7 bases. The germline gives CDR1 SGHAT, CDR2 FQNNGV. V shed 2 bases, J shed 12 bases, and the junction held 10 bases outside the gene matches. The length of the CDR3 is 14 residues. The DNA of the CDR3 is TGTGCCAGCAGCTTACGCGGGAGTGGGGGTGGGCAGTTCTTC. Encoded protein: CASSLRGSGGGQFF. Combining the CDR3 with reference TRBV11-2 and TRBJ2-1 gives the whole variable domain EAGVAQSPRYKIIEKRQSVAFWCNPISGHATLYWYQQILGQGPKLLIQFQNNGVVDDSQLPKDRFSAERLKGVDSTLKIQPAKLEDSAVYLCASSLRGSGGGQFFGPGTRLTVL.

There are many counts of this clonotype. The rearrangement joins TRBV7-9 to TRBJ2-1; D unclear. The germline V gene has CDR1 SEHNR and CDR2 FQNEAQ (reference sequence). Trimming shortened V by 0 bases and J by 9 bases, and 6 bases separated the two germline ends. The CDR3 has 12 residues. DNA of the CDR3: TGTGCCAGCAGCTTAGCTGTTGTTGAGCAGTTCTTC. Translated: CASSLAVVEQFF.

The rearrangement links TRBV13 to TRBJ2-7, with TRBD2 as a possible D gene (5 bases). The CDR3 sequence is 13 residues long. Germline CDR1 reads PRHDT; CDR2 reads FYEKMQ (reference sequence). Trimming left V 5 bases short and J 0 bases short, with 8 bases between. CDR3 loop: CASSRLISYEQYF. The CDR3 DNA is TGTGCCAGCAGCCGACTAATCTCCTACGAGCAGTACTTC.

The sample holds a few counts of this clonotype. The chain combines TRBV7-9 with TRBJ1-1; D is uncertain. The CDR3 has 12 residues. Trimming removed 5 bases at V and 8 bases at J, with 12 bases between. Germline assignment: CDR1 SEHNR and CDR2 FQNEAQ (reference sequence). CDR3 residues: CASSLVGPEAFF. CDR3 DNA sequence: TGTGCCAGCAGCCTTGTTGGCCCCGAAGCTTTCTTT.

This clonotype was counted many times. The gene calls are TRBV2 and TRBJ2-7; D not certain. The ends were cut back, 7 bases at V and 0 bases at J, with 16 bases in the middle. The CDR3 runs to 15 residues. The germline CDR1 and CDR2 sequences are SNHLY and FYNNEI. The CDR3 nucleotides read TGTGCCAGCATAGCTGGACCAACAAGCTCCTACGAGCAGTACTTC. Translating it yields CASIAGPTSSYEQYF.

The chain carries TRBV3-1 and TRBJ2-1; no firm D call. CDR3 length: 13 residues. Deletions cut 1 base from V and 5 bases from J, with 6 bases between. Germline loops: CDR1 LGHDT, CDR2 YNNKEL (reference sequence). CDR3 amino acids: CASSQVLDNEQFF. The CDR3 DNA sequence: TGTGCCAGCAGCCAAGTTTTAGACAATGAGCAGTTCTTC.

This clonotype was counted many times. J is TRBJ2-3 and V is TRBV27; 11 bases fit TRBD2. CDR1 and CDR2 (germline): MNHEY, SMNVEV (reference sequence). J gave up 0 bases and V 5 bases, and 19 bases lay outside the gene matches. The CDR3 is 21 amino acids. CDR3 protein: CASSPTLRLAGLWSSTDTQYF. The CDR3 nucleotides read TGTGCCAGCAGTCCGACCCTTAGACTAGCGGGATTATGGTCGAGCACAGATACGCAGTATTTT.

This clonotype was detected many times. V and J are TRBV9 and TRBJ2-5, with no clear D. The V and J ends lost 0 bases and 4 bases respectively, with 13 bases between them. CDR3 size: 15 residues. The germline CDR1 and CDR2 sequences are SGDLS and YYNGEE. The CDR3 region is CASSVGNGQIETQYF. DNA for the CDR3: TGTGCCAGCAGCGTAGGAAACGGGCAGATAGAGACCCAGTACTTC.